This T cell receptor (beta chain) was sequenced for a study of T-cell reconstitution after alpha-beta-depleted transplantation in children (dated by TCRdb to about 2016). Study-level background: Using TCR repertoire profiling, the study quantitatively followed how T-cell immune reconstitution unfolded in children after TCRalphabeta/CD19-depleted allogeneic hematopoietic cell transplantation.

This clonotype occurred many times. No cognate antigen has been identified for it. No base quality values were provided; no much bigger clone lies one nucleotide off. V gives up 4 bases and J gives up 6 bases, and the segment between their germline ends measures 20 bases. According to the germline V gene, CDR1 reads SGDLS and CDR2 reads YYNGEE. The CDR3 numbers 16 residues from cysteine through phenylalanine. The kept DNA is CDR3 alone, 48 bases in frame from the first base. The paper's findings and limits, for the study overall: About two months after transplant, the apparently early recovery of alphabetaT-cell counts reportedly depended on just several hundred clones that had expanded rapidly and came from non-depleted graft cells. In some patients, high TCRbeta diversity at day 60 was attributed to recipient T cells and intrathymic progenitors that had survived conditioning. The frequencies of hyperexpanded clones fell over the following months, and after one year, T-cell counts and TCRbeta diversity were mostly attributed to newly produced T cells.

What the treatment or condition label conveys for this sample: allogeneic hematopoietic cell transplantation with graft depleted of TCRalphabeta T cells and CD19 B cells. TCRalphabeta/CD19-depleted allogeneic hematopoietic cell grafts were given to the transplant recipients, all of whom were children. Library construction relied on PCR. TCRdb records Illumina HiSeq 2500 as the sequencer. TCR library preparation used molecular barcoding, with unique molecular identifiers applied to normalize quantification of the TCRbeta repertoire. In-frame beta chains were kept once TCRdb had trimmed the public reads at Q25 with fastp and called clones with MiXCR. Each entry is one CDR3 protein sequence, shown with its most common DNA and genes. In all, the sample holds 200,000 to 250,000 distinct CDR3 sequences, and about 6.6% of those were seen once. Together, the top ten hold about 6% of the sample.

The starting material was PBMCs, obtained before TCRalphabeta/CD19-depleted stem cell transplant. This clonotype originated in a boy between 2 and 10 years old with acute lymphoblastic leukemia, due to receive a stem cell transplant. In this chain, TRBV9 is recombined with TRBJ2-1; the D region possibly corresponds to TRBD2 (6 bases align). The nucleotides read TGTGCCAGCAGCCAAAGGGACTCATCCGGGGGCAATGAGCAGTTCTTC. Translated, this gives CASSQRDSSGGNEQFF.